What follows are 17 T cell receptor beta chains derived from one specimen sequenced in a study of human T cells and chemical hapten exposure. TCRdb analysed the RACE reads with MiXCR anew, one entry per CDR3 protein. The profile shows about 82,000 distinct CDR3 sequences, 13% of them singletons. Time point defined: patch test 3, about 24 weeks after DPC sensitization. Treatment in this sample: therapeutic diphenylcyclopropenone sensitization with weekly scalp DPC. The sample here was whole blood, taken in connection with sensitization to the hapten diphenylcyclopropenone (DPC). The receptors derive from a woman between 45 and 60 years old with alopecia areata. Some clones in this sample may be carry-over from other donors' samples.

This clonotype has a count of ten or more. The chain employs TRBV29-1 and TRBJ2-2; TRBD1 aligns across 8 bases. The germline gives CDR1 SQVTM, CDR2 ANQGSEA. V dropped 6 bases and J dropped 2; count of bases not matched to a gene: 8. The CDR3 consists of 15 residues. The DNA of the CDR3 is TGCAGCGTGGGACCCGGGACAGGAAACACCGGGGAGCTGTTTTTT. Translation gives CSVGPGTGNTGELFF.

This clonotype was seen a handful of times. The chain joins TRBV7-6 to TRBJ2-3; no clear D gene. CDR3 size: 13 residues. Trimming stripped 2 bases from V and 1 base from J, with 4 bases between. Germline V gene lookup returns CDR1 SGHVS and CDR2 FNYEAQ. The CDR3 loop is CASSLPGTDTQYF. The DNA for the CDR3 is TGTGCCAGCAGCTTACCCGGCACAGATACGCAGTATTTT.

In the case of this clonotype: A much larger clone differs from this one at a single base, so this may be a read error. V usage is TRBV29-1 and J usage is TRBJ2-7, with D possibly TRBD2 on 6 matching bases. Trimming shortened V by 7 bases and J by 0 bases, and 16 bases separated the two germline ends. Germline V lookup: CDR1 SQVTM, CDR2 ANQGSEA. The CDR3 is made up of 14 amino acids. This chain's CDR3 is CSARMVEGSYEQYF. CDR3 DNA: TGCAGCGCCAGAATGGTGGAGGGCTCCTACGAGCAGTACTTC.

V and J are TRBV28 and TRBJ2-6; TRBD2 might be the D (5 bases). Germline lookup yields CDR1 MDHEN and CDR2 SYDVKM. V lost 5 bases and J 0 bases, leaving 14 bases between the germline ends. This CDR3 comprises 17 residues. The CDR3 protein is CASSEDSSFSGANVLTF. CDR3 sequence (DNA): TGTGCCAGCAGTGAGGACTCCTCCTTCTCTGGGGCCAACGTCCTGACTTTC.

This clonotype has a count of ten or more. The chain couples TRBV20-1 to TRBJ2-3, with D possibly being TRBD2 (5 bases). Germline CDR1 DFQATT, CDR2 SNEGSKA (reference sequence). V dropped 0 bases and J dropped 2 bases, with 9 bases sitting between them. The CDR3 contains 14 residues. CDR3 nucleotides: TGCAGTGCTAGAGATTTTCTAGCCACAGATACGCAGTATTTT. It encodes CSARDFLATDTQYF.

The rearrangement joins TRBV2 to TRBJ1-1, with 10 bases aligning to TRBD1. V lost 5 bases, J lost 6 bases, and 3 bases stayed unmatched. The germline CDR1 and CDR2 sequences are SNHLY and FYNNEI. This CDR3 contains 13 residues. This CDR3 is CASSTGTGAEAFF. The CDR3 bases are TGTGCCAGCAGTACCGGGACAGGGGCTGAAGCTTTCTTT.

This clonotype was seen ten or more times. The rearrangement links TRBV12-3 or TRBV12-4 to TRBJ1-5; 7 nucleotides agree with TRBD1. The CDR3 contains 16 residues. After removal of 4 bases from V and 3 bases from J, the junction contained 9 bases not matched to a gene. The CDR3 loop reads CASSSSYRGPNQPQHF. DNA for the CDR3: TGTGCCAGCAGTTCCTCATACAGGGGACCCAATCAGCCCCAGCATTTT.

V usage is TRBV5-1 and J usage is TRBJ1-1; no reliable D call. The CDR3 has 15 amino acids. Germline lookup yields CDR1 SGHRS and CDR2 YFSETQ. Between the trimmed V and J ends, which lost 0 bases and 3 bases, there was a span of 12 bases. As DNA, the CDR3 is TGCGCCAGCAGCTTGGAAGGGCGCTCGGACACTGAAGCTTTCTTT. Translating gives CASSLEGRSDTEAFF.

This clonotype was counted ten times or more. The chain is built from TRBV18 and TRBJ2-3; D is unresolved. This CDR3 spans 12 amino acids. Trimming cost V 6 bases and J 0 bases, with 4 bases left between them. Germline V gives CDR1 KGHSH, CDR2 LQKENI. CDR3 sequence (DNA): TGTGCCAGCTCGGATAGCACAGATACGCAGTATTTT. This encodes CASSDSTDTQYF.

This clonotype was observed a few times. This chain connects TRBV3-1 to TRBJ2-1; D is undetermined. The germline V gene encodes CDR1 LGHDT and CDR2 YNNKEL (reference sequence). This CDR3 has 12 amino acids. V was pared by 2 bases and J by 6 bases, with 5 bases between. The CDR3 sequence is CASSQSPNEQFF. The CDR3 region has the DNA TGTGCCAGCAGCCAAAGTCCCAATGAGCAGTTCTTC.

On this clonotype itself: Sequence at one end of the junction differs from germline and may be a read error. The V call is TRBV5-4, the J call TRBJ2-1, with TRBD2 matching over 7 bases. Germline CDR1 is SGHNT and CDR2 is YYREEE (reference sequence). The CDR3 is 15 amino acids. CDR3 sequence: CASSFPGRALNVQFF. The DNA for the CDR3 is TGTGCCAGCAGCTTCCCAGGGAGGGCCCTTAATGTGCAGTTCTTC.

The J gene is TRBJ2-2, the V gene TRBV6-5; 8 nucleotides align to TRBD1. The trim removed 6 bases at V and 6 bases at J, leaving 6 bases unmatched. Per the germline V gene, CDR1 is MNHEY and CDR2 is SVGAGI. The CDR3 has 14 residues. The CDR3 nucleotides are TGTGCCAGCAGCGGGACAGGTTATCCCGGGGAGCTGTTTTTT. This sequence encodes CASSGTGYPGELFF.

Here the CDR3 reads CATSYLGGRASDTQYF. The CDR3, as DNA: TGTGCCACCAGCTACTTAGGTGGGAGGGCCTCAGATACGCAGTATTTT. The chain couples TRBV15 to TRBJ2-3; the match to TRBD2 covers 7 bases. The CDR3 is made up of 16 amino acids. V shed 5 bases, J shed 4 bases, and the junction held 12 bases outside the gene matches. From germline, CDR1 is LNHNV and CDR2 YYDKDF (reference sequence). Based on the CDR3 plus reference TRBV15 and TRBJ2-3, the full variable domain is DAMVIQNPRYQVTQFGKPVTLSCSQTLNHNVMYWYQQKSSQAPKLLFHYYDKDFNNEADTPDNFQSRRPNTSFCFLDIRSPGLGDTAMYLCATSYLGGRASDTQYFGPGTRLTVL.

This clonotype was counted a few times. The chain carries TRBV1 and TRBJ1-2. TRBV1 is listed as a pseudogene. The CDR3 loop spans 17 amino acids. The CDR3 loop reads CTSSQEGPTKGLYGYTF. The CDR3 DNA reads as TGCACCAGCAGCCAAGAAGGGCCAACCAAAGGGCTCTATGGCTACACCTTC.

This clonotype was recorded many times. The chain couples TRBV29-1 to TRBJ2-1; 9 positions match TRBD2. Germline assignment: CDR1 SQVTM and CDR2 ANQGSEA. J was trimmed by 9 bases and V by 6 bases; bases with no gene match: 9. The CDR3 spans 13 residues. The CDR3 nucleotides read TGCAGCGTCTCTAGCGGGACGTTCGGTGAGCAGTTCTTC. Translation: CSVSSGTFGEQFF.

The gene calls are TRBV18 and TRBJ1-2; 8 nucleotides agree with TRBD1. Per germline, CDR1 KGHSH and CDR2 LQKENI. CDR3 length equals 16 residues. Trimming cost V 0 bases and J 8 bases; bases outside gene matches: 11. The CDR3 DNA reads TGTGCCAGCTCACCACCGGGGCAGGGGGCAACAGAAGGCTACACCTTC. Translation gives CASSPPGQGATEGYTF.

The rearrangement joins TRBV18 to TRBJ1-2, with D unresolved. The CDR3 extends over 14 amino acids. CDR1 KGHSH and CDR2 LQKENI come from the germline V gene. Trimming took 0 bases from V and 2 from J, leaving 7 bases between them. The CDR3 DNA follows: TGTGCCAGCTCACCACCGGCCGAGAACTATGGCTACACCTTC. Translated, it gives CASSPPAENYGYTF.